This T cell receptor (beta chain) stems from a study of CD8+ T cells in alopecia areata. Overall study: Treated patients swallowed 5 to 10 mg of oral tofacitinib twice daily.

Germline CDR1 and CDR2: KGHSH and LQKENI. With 2 bases removed from V and 8 bases from J, the gap between germline ends came to 12 bases. This CDR3 has 13 amino acids. Treatment described: oral pan-JAK inhibitor, 5-10 mg twice daily. Sampling of alopecia areata patients yielded lesional scalp punch biopsies as well as peripheral blood. TCR sequencing used cDNA made by reverse transcription of extracted RNA. Assay: immunoSEQ multiplex PCR; the TCRdb copy retains only in-frame clones and omits some. The table lists approximately 130,000 clones, around 60% of them singletons. The receptor comes from a human donor with alopecia areata. The V call is TRBV18, the J call TRBJ1-2, with D perhaps TRBD1 (5 bases). The material sequenced was CD4+ T cells sorted from blood, taken at week 4, from a patient treated with tofacitinib. The DNA of the CDR3 is TGTGCCAGCTCACCAATCAGGGCAGAAGGCTACACCTTC. This encodes CASSPIRAEGYTF. Full variable domain (rest looked up from reference TRBV18 and TRBJ1-2): NAGVMQNPRHLVRRRGQEARLRCSPMKGHSHVYWYRQLPEEGLKFMVYLQKENIIDESGMPKERFSAEFPKEGPSILRIQQVVRGDSAAYFCASSPIRAEGYTFGSGTRLTVV.